The clone carrying this T cell receptor beta chain was observed a handful of times. Repertoires were generated with immunoSEQ multiplex PCR, while TCRdb's copy carries only in-frame clones and drops some. The data show around 33,000 clones, 75% seen once. The sample comes from a study of blood T cell repertoires in COVID-19. The germline V gene has CDR1 MGHDK and CDR2 SYGVNS. The V end was cut by 2 bases, the J end by 5 bases, with 18 bases between. The CDR3 consists of 17 residues. Sequencing was done on a sample of peripheral blood. This receptor was identified in an older man with active or convalescent COVID-19. V usage is TRBV25-1 and J usage is TRBJ2-2; perhaps TRBD1 as D (7 bases). DNA for the CDR3: TGTGCCAGCAGTGAACGTGTGGTCAGGGGGGAAACCGGGGAGCTGTTTTTT. Translation gives CASSERVVRGETGELFF.